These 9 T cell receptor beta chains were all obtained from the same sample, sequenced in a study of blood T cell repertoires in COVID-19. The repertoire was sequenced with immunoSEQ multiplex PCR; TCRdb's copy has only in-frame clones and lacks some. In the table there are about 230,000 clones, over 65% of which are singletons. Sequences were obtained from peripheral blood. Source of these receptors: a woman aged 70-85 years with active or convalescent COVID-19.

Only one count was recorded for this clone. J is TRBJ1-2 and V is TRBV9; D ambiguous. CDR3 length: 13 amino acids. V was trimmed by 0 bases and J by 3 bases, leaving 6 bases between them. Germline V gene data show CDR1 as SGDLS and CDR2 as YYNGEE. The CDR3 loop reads CASSVGRDYGYTF. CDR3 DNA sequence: TGTGCCAGCAGCGTAGGGAGGGACTATGGCTACACCTTC. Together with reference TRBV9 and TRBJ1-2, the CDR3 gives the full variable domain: DSGVTQTPKHLITATGQRVTLRCSPRSGDLSVYWYQQSLDQGLQFLIQYYNGEERAKGNILERFSAQQFPDLHSELNLSSLELGDSALYFCASSVGRDYGYTFGSGTRLTVV.

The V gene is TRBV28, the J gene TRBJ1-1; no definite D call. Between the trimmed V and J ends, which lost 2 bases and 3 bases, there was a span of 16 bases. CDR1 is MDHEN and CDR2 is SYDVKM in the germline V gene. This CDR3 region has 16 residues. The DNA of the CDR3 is TGTGCCAGCAGTTTAGCGGCCGCGACGGCCGACACTGAAGCTTTCTTT. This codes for CASSLAAATADTEAFF.

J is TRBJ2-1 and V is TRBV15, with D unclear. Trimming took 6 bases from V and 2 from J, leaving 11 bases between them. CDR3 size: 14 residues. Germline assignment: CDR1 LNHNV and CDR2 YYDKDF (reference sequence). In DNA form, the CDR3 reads TGTGCCACCAGGGCGGCCCTAACCTACAATGAGCAGTTCTTC. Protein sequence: CATRAALTYNEQFF.

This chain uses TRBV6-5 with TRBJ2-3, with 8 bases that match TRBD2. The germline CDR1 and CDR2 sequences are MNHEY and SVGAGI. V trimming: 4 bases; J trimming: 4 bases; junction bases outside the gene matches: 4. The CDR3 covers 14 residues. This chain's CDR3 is CASSSTSGSDTQYF. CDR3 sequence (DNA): TGTGCCAGCAGTTCAACTAGCGGATCAGATACGCAGTATTTT.

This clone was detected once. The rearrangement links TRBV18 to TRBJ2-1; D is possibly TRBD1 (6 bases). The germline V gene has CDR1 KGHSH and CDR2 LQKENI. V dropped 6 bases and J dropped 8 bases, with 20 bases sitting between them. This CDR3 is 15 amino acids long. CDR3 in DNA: TGTGCCAGCTCTACTTTACAGGGTTCGGGTGATGAGCAGTTCTTC. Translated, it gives CASSTLQGSGDEQFF.

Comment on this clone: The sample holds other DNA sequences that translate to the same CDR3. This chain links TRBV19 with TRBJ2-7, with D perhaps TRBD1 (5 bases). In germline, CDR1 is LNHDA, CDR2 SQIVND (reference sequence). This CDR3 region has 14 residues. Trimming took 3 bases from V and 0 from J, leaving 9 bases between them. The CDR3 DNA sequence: TGTGCCAGTAGTATCGGGCAGGGCTCCTACGAGCAGTACTTC. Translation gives CASSIGQGSYEQYF.

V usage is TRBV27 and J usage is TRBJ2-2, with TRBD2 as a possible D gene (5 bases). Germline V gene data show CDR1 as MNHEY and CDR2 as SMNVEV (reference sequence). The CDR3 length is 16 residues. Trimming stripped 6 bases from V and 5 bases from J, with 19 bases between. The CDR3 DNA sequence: TGTGCCAGCAGCCCCGGGCCCTCATGGGAGACCGGGGAGCTGTTTTTT. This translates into CASSPGPSWETGELFF.

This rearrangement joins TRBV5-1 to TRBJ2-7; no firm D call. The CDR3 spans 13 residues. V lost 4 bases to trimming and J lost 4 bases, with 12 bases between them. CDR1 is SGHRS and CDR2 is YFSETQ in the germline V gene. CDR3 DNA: TGCGCCAGCAGCCCGGAATCCGGGTACGAGCAGTACTTC. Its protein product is CASSPESGYEQYF.

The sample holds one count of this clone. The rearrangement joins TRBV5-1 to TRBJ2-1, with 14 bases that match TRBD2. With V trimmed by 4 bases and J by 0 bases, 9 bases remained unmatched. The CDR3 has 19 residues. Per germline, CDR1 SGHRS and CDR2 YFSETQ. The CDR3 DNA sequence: TGCGCCAGCAGCCCTATCGGACTAGCGGGAGGCTCCTCCTACAATGAGCAGTTCTTC. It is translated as CASSPIGLAGGSSYNEQFF.